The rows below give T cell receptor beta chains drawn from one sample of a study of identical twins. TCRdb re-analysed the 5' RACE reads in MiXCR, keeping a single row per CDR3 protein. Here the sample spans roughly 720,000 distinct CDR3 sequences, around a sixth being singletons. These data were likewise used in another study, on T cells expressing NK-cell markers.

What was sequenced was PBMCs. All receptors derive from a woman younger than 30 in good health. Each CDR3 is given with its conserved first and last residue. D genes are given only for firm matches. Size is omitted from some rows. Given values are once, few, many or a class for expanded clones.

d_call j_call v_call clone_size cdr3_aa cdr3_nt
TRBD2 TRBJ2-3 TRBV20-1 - CSASTSGRADTQYF TGCAGTGCTTCAACTAGCGGGAGGGCGGATACGCAGTATTTT
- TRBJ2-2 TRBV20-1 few CSAAPLNTGELFF TGCAGTGCGGCTCCCCTGAACACCGGGGAGCTGTTTTTT
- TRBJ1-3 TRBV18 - CASSPRQVSGNTIYF TGTGCCAGCTCACCAAGGCAGGTGTCTGGAAACACCATATATTTT
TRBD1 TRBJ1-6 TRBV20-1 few CSARGLQQGDSPLHF TGCAGTGCTAGAGGTCTACAGCAGGGGGACTCACCCCTCCACTTT
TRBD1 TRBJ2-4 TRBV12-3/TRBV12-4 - CASSEQDRGRVGIQYF TGTGCCAGCAGTGAACAGGACAGGGGGCGGGTTGGCATTCAGTACTTC
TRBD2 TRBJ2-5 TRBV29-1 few CSVEVGRGGETQYF TGCAGCGTTGAAGTCGGGCGGGGGGGAGAGACCCAGTACTTC
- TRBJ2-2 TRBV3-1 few CASGPRADGELFF TGTGCCAGCGGACCTAGGGCGGACGGGGAGCTGTTTTTT
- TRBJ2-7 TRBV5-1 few CASSPGPFSTAYEQYF TGCGCCAGCAGCCCCGGACCCTTTTCCACTGCCTACGAGCAGTACTTC
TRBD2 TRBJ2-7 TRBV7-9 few CASSFLGGGTSYEQYF TGTGCCAGCAGCTTCCTCGGCGGGGGGACCTCATACGAGCAGTACTTC
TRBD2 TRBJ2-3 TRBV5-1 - CASSFERGVIADTQYF TGCGCCAGCAGCTTCGAGCGGGGGGTAATCGCAGATACGCAGTATTTT
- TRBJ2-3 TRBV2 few CASSGIVYSSTDTQYF TGTGCCAGCAGTGGGATAGTGTACTCTAGCACAGATACGCAGTATTTT
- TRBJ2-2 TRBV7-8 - CASSGRTGISGELFF TGTGCCAGCAGCGGACGAACAGGGATATCCGGGGAGCTGTTTTTT
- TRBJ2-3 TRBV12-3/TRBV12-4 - CASRVARMGTQYF TGTGCCAGCAGGGTAGCACGAATGGGTACGCAGTATTTT
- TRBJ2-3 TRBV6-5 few CASSSLAVSTDTQYF TGTGCCAGCAGTTCCTTAGCGGTTAGCACAGATACGCAGTATTTT
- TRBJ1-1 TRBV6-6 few CASSWTGATEAFF TGTGCCAGCAGTTGGACGGGGGCCACTGAAGCTTTCTTT
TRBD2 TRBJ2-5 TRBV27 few CASSPGTSGRGRTQYF TGTGCCAGCAGTCCAGGGACTAGCGGGAGGGGACGGACCCAGTACTTC
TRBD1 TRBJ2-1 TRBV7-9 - CASSAKQGYNEQFF TGTGCCAGCAGCGCCAAACAGGGGTACAATGAGCAGTTCTTC
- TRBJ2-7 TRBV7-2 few CASSLAAGRGHEQYF TGTGCCAGCAGCTTAGCAGCGGGCAGGGGCCACGAGCAGTACTTC
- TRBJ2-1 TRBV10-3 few CAAAISSYNEQFF TGTGCCGCGGCCATTAGCTCCTACAATGAGCAGTTCTTC
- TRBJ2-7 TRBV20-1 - CSVVGAPYDQYF TGCAGTGTCGTGGGGGCTCCCTACGATCAGTACTTC
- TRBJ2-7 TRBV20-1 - CSATAPGAYEQYF TGCAGTGCCACCGCCCCGGGCGCCTACGAGCAGTACTTC
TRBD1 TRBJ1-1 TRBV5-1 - CASSLRTGGITEAFF TGCGCCAGCAGCTTGAGGACAGGGGGCATCACTGAAGCTTTCTTT
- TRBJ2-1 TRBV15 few CATSMRNNEQFF TGTGCCACCAGCATGAGGAACAATGAGCAGTTCTTC
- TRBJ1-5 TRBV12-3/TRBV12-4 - CASSSSEVQPQHF TGTGCCAGCAGTTCCTCGGAGGTTCAGCCCCAGCATTTT
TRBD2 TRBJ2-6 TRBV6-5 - CASSFAGRGAGANVLTF TGTGCCAGCAGTTTTGCCGGACGGGGGGCTGGGGCCAACGTCCTGACTTTC
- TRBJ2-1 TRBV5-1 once CASSFALGAYNEQFF TGCGCCAGCAGCTTCGCTCTGGGGGCGTACAATGAGCAGTTCTTC
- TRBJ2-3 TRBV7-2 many CASSFGAGTDTQYF TGTGCCAGCAGCTTCGGAGCGGGCACAGATACGCAGTATTTT
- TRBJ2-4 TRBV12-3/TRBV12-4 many CASSKGPFIQYF TGTGCCAGCAGTAAGGGTCCGTTCATTCAGTACTTC
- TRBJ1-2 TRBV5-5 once CASSVPRGGYTF TGTGCCAGCAGCGTCCCCAGGGGTGGCTACACCTTC
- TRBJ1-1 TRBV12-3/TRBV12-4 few CASSPEGPPEAFF TGTGCCAGCAGTCCCGAGGGACCCCCTGAAGCTTTCTTT
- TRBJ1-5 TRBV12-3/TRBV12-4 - CASSIRRGHQPQHF TGTGCCAGCTCCATCAGAAGAGGTCATCAGCCCCAGCATTTT
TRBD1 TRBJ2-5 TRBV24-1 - CATSDPRTGKQETQYF TGTGCCACCAGTGACCCCCGGACAGGGAAACAAGAGACCCAGTACTTC
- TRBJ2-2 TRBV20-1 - CSALWGAGSGELFF TGCAGTGCTCTATGGGGCGCGGGGAGCGGGGAGCTGTTTTTT
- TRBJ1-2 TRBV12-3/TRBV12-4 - CASTVLGGSGYTF TGTGCCAGCACCGTTTTAGGGGGGTCAGGCTACACCTTC
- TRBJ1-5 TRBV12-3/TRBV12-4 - CASSLAGMNQPQHF TGTGCCAGCAGTTTAGCGGGGATGAATCAGCCCCAGCATTTT
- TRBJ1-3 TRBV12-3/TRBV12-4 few CASTPGTEGNTIYF TGTGCCAGCACCCCCGGGACGGAAGGAAACACCATATATTTT
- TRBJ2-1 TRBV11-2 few CASSSYPGHTAEQFF TGTGCCAGCAGCTCCTACCCCGGGCACACGGCTGAGCAGTTCTTC
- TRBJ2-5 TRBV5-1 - CASSPSLTGTQYF TGCGCCAGCAGCCCAAGCCTAACTGGGACCCAGTACTTC
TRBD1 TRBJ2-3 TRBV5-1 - CASSLGGQGSDTQYF TGCGCCAGCAGCTTGGGTGGACAGGGATCGGATACGCAGTATTTT
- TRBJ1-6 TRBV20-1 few CSASGAVNSPLHF TGCAGTGCTAGCGGCGCAGTTAATTCACCCCTCCACTTT
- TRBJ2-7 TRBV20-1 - CSASGGVIAYEQYF TGCAGTGCTAGCGGGGGAGTAATAGCCTACGAGCAGTACTTC
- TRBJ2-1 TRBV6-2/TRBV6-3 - CASSAQGPRNYNEQFF TGTGCCAGCAGCGCCCAGGGACCGCGAAATTACAATGAGCAGTTCTTC
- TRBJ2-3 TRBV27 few CASSFLGAEATDTQYF TGTGCCAGCAGTTTTCTTGGGGCAGAGGCCACAGATACGCAGTATTTT
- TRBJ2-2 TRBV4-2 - CASSQPVGGSGTGELFF TGTGCCAGCAGCCAACCCGTCGGCGGTTCGGGCACCGGGGAGCTGTTTTTT
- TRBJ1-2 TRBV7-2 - CASSLEAFYGYTF TGTGCCAGCAGCTTAGAGGCCTTCTATGGCTACACCTTC
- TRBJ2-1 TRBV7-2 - CASSLTGFEQFF TGTGCCAGCAGCTTAACGGGGTTTGAGCAGTTCTTC
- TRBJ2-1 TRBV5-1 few CASRGGAITYNEQFF TGCGCCAGCAGGGGCGGGGCCATAACCTACAATGAGCAGTTCTTC